This T cell receptor (beta chain) originates from a study of control samples from healthy donors and cancer patients. CDR1 is LGHNA and CDR2 is YSLEER in the germline V gene. The CDR3 contains 13 residues. Between the trimmed V and J ends, which lost 4 bases and 6 bases, there was a span of 12 bases. This table comes from immunoSEQ multiplex PCR, and its TCRdb copy is limited to in-frame clones, with some not included. Of under 150,000 clones in the sample, 85% to 95% were seen once. The receptor was isolated from a young man in good health. The sample comprised blood. This chain connects TRBV4-3 to TRBJ1-1; D is uncertain. CDR3 nucleotide sequence: TGCGCCAGCAGCCCCCTTGGTAGTGCTGAAGCTTTCTTT. This translates into CASSPLGSAEAFF.